Listed below are T cell receptor beta chains from one sample, sequenced in a study of CD8+CD57+ T cells in acquired aplastic anemia. TCRdb re-called the reads through MiXCR, storing one row per CDR3 protein. This sample carries 95,000 to 120,000 distinct CDR3 sequences, around 53% of them seen once, and the ten largest clones take around a third. The sequenced sample consisted of sorted CD4+, CD8+, or CD8+CD57+ T cells (not recorded which) from PBMCs. All receptors derive from a human donor in good health, serving as a control. The CDR3 runs from the conserved cysteine through the conserved F or W. The D gene is left open where the match is weak. A clone size is listed for some rows: how often the clone was seen (once, few, many), or a class if it is expanded.

size	J	D	V	CDR3	DNA
-	TRBJ2-5	TRBD1	TRBV9	CASSGTGQGPGETQYF	TGTGCCAGCAGCGGGACGGGACAGGGGCCGGGGGAGACCCAGTACTTC
once	TRBJ1-1	-	TRBV7-2	CASSLASF	TGTGCCAGCAGCTTAGCTTCCTTT
-	TRBJ2-7	TRBD1	TRBV19	CASSPRQGALYEQYF	TGTGCCAGTAGTCCCCGACAGGGAGCTCTCTACGAGCAGTACTTC
once	TRBJ1-3	-	TRBV20-1	CSAEDGYSGNTIYF	TGCAGTGCTGAAGACGGCTACTCTGGAAACACCATATATTTT
-	TRBJ2-1	-	TRBV24-1	CATSDSPGPWDEQFF	TGTGCCACCAGTGATTCCCCTGGCCCCTGGGATGAGCAGTTCTTC
many	TRBJ1-5	-	TRBV12-5	CASGLGEGVNQPQHF	TGTGCTAGTGGTTTGGGGGAAGGGGTAAATCAGCCCCAGCATTTT
-	TRBJ1-2	-	TRBV24-1	CATSDSGNYGYTF	TGTGCCACCAGTGATTCCGGGAACTATGGCTACACCTTC
-	TRBJ1-6	-	TRBV7-6	CASSLDQNSPLHF	TGTGCCAGCAGCTTAGACCAGAATTCACCCCTCCACTTT
many	TRBJ2-7	TRBD1	TRBV4-1	CASSQGDRAEQYF	TGCGCCAGCAGCCAGGGTGACAGGGCCGAGCAGTACTTC
many	TRBJ2-7	TRBD1	TRBV27	CASSPWDRVSDEQYF	TGTGCCAGCAGTCCGTGGGACAGGGTTAGCGACGAGCAGTACTTC
many	TRBJ2-3	-	TRBV4-1	CASSQVLASDGDTQYF	TGCGCCAGCAGCCAAGTTTTGGCCTCGGATGGAGATACGCAGTATTTT
-	TRBJ1-4	-	TRBV7-9	CASSLATGRNEKLFF	TGTGCCAGCAGCTTAGCGACAGGCAGAAATGAAAAACTGTTTTTT
many	TRBJ2-1	-	TRBV12-3/TRBV12-4	CASSRFNNEQFF	TGTGCCAGCAGTCGCTTTAACAATGAGCAGTTCTTC
many	TRBJ1-1	-	TRBV20-1	CSAVPWGNTEAFF	TGCAGTGCTGTCCCATGGGGGAACACTGAAGCTTTCTTT
-	TRBJ2-5	TRBD1	TRBV12-3/TRBV12-4	CASSMGQGAAQYF	TGTGCCAGCAGCATGGGACAGGGTGCAGCCCAGTACTTC
-	TRBJ2-1	TRBD2	TRBV10-3	CAISDSTSGGADSYNEQFF	TGTGCCATCAGTGATAGCACTAGCGGGGGGGCCGACTCCTACAATGAGCAGTTCTTC
many	TRBJ2-7	-	TRBV10-1	CASSRREQYF	TGCGCCAGCAGTAGAAGAGAGCAGTACTTC
-	TRBJ2-7	-	TRBV24-1	CATSDSAWGQYF	TGTGCCACCAGTGATTCGGCCTGGGGGCAGTACTTC
many	TRBJ2-2	TRBD1	TRBV6-5	CASSYGQGGTGELFF	TGTGCCAGCAGTTACGGACAGGGGGGAACCGGGGAGCTGTTTTTT
many	TRBJ1-5	-	TRBV7-2	CASSLEDSSFQPQHF	TGTGCCAGCAGCTTAGAGGACAGTTCGTTTCAGCCCCAGCATTTT
many	TRBJ1-1	-	TRBV7-8	CASSPPENTEAFF	TGTGCCAGCAGCCCGCCTGAGAACACTGAAGCTTTCTTT
-	TRBJ1-4	TRBD1	TRBV7-6	CASSSGGFNEKLFF	TGTGCCAGCAGCTCAGGGGGTTTTAATGAAAAACTGTTTTTT
many	TRBJ2-7	TRBD2	TRBV9	CASSASGGAYEQYF	TGTGCCAGCAGCGCTAGCGGGGGGGCCTACGAGCAGTACTTC
many	TRBJ1-1	-	TRBV19	CASSIWTINTEAFF	TGTGCCAGTAGTATATGGACCATTAACACTGAAGCTTTCTTT
-	TRBJ1-4	-	TRBV7-6	CASSFRFPQDQKLFF	TGTGCCAGCAGCTTTCGATTTCCCCAGGATCAAAAACTGTTTTTT
many	TRBJ1-1	-	TRBV12-3/TRBV12-4	CASSEMNTEAFF	TGTGCCAGCAGTGAGATGAACACTGAAGCTTTCTTT
-	TRBJ2-2	TRBD1	TRBV24-1	CATSDGQGTRAGELFF	TGTGCCACCAGTGACGGACAGGGGACGAGGGCTGGGGAGCTGTTTTTT
-	TRBJ1-2	TRBD1	TRBV29-1	CSDQDRVNGYTF	TGCAGCGACCAGGACAGGGTAAATGGCTATACCTTC
-	TRBJ2-7	-	TRBV2	CASRQDSYEQYF	TGTGCCAGCAGACAGGATTCCTACGAGCAGTACTTC
many	TRBJ1-1	-	TRBV12-3/TRBV12-4	CASSPTGTLLPEAFF	TGTGCCAGCAGTCCCACCGGGACGCTCCTCCCTGAAGCTTTCTTT
-	TRBJ2-3	-	TRBV6-4	CASSSGDRSTDTQYF	TGTGCCAGCAGTAGCGGAGACAGGTCCACAGATACGCAGTATTTT
-	TRBJ2-1	-	TRBV20-1	CSARDRDRSYNEQFF	TGCAGTGCTAGAGACAGGGATCGCTCCTACAATGAGCAGTTCTTC
few	TRBJ2-5	-	TRBV15	CATSRDRRETQYF	TGTGCCACCAGCAGAGATAGGAGAGAGACCCAGTACTTC
-	TRBJ2-7	-	TRBV10-1	CASSELASYEQYF	TGCGCCAGCAGTGAGTTGGCTTCGTACGAGCAGTACTTC
few	TRBJ1-2	TRBD1	TRBV15	CATSAGTGRHLNYGYTF	TGTGCCACCAGCGCGGGGACAGGGAGGCACCTTAACTATGGCTACACCTTC
many	TRBJ1-2	-	TRBV12-3/TRBV12-4	CASSFASNYGYTF	TGTGCCAGCAGTTTCGCCAGCAACTATGGCTACACCTTC
-	TRBJ1-2	-	TRBV2	CASSEPARVYGYTF	TGTGCCAGCAGTGAACCCGCCAGGGTCTATGGCTACACCTTC
medium-sized	TRBJ1-2	TRBD1	TRBV24-1	CATSPTGDWYGYTF	TGTGCCACCAGTCCGACAGGGGATTGGTATGGCTACACCTTC
medium-sized	TRBJ1-6	TRBD1	TRBV15	CATSTLDRNSPLHF	TGTGCCACCAGCACCCTGGACAGGAATTCACCCCTCCACTTT
many	TRBJ2-1	-	TRBV4-3	CASSHAGSGSYNEQFF	TGCGCCAGCAGCCATGCGGGCAGCGGCTCCTACAATGAGCAGTTCTTC
many	TRBJ1-2	TRBD1	TRBV5-1	CASSLDRGSNYGYTF	TGCGCCAGCAGCCTCGACAGGGGAAGTAACTATGGCTACACCTTC
-	TRBJ2-3	TRBD2	TRBV29-1	CSVKTSGGATDTQYF	TGCAGCGTGAAGACTAGCGGGGGAGCCACAGATACGCAGTATTTT